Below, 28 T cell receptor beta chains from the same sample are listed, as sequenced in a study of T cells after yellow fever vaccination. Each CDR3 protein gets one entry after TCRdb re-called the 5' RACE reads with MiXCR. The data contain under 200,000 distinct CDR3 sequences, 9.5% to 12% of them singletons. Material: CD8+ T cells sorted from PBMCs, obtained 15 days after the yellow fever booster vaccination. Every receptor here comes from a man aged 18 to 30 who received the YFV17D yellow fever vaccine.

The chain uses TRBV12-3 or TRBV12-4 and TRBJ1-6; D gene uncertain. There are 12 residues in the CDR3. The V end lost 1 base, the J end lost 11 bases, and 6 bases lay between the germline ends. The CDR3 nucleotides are TGTGCCAGCAGTTTAGGGTCCCCACCCCTCCACTTT. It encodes CASSLGSPPLHF.

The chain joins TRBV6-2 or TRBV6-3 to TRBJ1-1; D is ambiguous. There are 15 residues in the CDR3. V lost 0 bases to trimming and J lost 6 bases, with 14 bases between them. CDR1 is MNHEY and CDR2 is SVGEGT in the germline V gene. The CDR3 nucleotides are TGTGCCAGCAGTTACTCGATCGAGACGGCCCCTGAAGCTTTCTTT. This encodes CASSYSIETAPEAFF.

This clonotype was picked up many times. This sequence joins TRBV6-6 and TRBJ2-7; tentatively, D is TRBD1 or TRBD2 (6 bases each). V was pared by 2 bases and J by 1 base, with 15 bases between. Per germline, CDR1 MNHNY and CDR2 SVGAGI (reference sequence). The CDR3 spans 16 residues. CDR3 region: CASSYMEGVVSYEQYF. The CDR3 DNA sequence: TGTGCCAGCAGTTACATGGAGGGGGTAGTTTCCTACGAGCAGTACTTC.

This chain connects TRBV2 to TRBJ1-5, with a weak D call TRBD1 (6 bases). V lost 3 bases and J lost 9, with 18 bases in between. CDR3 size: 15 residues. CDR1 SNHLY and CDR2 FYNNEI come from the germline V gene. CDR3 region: CASSEAAGGNWPQHF. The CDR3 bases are TGTGCCAGCAGTGAGGCCGCGGGGGGCAATTGGCCCCAGCATTTT.

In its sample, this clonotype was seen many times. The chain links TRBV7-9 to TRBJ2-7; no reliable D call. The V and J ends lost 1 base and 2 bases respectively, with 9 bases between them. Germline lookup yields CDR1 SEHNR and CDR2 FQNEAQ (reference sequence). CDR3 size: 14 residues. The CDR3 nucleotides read TGTGCCAGCAGCTTAGATTCAGCCCCCTACGAGCAGTACTTC. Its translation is CASSLDSAPYEQYF.

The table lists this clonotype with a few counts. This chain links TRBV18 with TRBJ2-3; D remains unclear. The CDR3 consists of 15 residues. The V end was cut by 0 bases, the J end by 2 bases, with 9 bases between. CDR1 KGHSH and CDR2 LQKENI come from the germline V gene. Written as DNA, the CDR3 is TGTGCCAGCTCACCACCCCGACCCATCACAGATACGCAGTATTTT. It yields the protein CASSPPRPITDTQYF.

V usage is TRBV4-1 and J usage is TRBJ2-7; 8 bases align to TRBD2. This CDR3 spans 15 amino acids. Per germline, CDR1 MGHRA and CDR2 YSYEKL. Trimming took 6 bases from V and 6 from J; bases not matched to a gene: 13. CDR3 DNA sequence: TGCGCCAGCAGTCCTGCGGGGGGCCATTTAGGCGAGCAGTACTTC. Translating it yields CASSPAGGHLGEQYF.

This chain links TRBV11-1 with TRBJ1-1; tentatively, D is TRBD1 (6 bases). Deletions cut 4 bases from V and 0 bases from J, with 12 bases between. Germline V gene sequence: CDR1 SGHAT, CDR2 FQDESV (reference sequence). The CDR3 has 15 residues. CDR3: CASSYGQGMNTEAFF. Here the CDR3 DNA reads TGTGCCAGCAGCTATGGGCAGGGGATGAACACTGAAGCTTTCTTT.

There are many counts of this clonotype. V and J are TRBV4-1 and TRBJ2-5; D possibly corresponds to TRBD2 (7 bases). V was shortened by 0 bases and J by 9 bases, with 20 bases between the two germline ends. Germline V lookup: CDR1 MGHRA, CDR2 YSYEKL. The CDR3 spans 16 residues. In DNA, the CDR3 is TGCGCCAGCAGCCAAGACCACGGGGGGCTCCACCCTCCCCAGTACTTC. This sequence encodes CASSQDHGGLHPPQYF.

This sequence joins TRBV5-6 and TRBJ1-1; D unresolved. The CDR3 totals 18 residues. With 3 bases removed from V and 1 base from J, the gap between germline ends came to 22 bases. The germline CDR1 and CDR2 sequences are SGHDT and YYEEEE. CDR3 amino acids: CASSSAGDDYTRNTEAFF. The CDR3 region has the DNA TGTGCCAGCAGCTCGGCTGGAGACGACTACACTAGGAACACTGAAGCTTTCTTT. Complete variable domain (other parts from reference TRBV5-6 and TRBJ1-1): DAGVTQSPTHLIKTRGQQVTLRCSPKSGHDTVSWYQQALGQGPQFIFQYYEEEERQRGNFPDRFSGHQFPNYSSELNVNALLLGDSALYLCASSSAGDDYTRNTEAFFGQGTRLTVV.

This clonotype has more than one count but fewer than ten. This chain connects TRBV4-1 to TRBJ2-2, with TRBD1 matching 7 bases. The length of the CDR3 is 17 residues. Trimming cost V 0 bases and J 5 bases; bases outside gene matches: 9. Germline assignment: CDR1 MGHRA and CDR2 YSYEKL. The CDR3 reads CASSQDAGGIMTGELFF. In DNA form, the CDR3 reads TGCGCCAGCAGCCAAGACGCAGGGGGAATAATGACCGGGGAGCTGTTTTTT.

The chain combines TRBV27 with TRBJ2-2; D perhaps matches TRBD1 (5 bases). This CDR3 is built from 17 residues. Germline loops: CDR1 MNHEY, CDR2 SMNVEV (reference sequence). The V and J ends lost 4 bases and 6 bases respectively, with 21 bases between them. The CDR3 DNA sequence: TGTGCCAGCAGTTCCCGACAGACTGAATACCCGCCCGGGGAGCTGTTTTTT. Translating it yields CASSSRQTEYPPGELFF.

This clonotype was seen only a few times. The DNA of the CDR3 is TGTGCCAGCAGTTTGGTTAGCTGGGAGACCCAGTACTTC. Translation: CASSLVSWETQYF. This chain connects TRBV28 to TRBJ2-5; D is undetermined. Trimming removed 3 bases at V and 5 bases at J, with 10 bases between. This CDR3 is 13 amino acids long. Germline CDR1 and CDR2: MDHEN and SYDVKM. Filled out from reference TRBV28 and TRBJ2-5, the complete variable domain reads DVKVTQSSRYLVKRTGEKVFLECVQDMDHENMFWYRQDPGLGLRLIYFSYDVKMKEKGDIPEGYSVSREKKERFSLILESASTNQTSMYLCASSLVSWETQYFGPGTRLLVL.

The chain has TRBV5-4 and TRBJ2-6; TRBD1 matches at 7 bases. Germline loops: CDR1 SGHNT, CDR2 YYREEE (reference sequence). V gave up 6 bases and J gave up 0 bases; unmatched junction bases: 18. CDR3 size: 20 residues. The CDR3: CASTLGADRPAFSGANVLTF. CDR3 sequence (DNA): TGTGCCAGCACTTTGGGGGCGGACAGGCCAGCCTTCTCTGGGGCCAACGTCCTGACTTTC.

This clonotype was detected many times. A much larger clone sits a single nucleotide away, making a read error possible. CDR3 sequence: CASSYSGGATDTQYF. The CDR3 DNA is TGTGCCAGCAGTTACAGCGGGGGGGCCACAGATACGCAGTATTTT. The V and J genes are TRBV6-2 or TRBV6-3 and TRBJ2-3; 10 bases line up with TRBD2. Germline V gives CDR1 MNHEY, CDR2 SVGEGT. CDR3 length equals 15 residues. The J segment lost 2 bases and the V segment lost 2 bases, leaving 1 base of the junction unmatched.

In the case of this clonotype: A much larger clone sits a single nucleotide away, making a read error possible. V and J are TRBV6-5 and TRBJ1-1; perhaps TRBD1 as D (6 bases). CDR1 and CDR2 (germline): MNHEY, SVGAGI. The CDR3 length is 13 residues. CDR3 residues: CASSWGANTETFF. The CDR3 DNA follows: TGTGCCAGCAGTTGGGGGGCGAACACTGAAACTTTCTTT.

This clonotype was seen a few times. The CDR3 loop is CASSETTGGAYEQYF. The CDR3 region has the DNA TGTGCCAGCAGTGAAACAACAGGGGGGGCCTACGAGCAGTACTTC. The chain uses TRBV2 and TRBJ2-7, with D possibly matching TRBD1 (8 bases). Germline V gene lookup returns CDR1 SNHLY and CDR2 FYNNEI. The CDR3 has 15 residues. With 2 bases removed from V and 2 bases from J, the gap between germline ends came to 13 bases.

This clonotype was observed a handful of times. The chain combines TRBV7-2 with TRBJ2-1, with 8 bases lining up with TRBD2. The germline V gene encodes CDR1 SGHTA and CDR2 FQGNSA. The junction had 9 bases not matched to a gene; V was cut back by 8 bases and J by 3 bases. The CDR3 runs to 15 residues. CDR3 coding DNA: TGTGCCAGCGGACGTCCGGGGGGGGACTACAATGAGCAGTTCTTC. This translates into CASGRPGGDYNEQFF.

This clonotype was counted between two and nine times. The CDR3 DNA reads as TGTGCCAGCAGCTGGGCGTTGGGGGCCGGGGAAAAACTGTTTTTT. Encoded protein: CASSWALGAGEKLFF. V and J are TRBV13 and TRBJ1-4, with D possibly matching TRBD1 (6 bases). Deletions cut 4 bases from V and 8 bases from J, with 17 bases between. The germline gives CDR1 PRHDT, CDR2 FYEKMQ (reference sequence). There are 15 residues in the CDR3. The whole variable domain, remainder taken from reference TRBV13 and TRBJ1-4, is AAGVIQSPRHLIKEKRETATLKCYPIPRHDTVYWYQQGPGQDPQFLISFYEKMQSDKGSIPDRFSAQQFSDYHSELNMSSLELGDSALYFCASSWALGAGEKLFFGSGTQLSVL.

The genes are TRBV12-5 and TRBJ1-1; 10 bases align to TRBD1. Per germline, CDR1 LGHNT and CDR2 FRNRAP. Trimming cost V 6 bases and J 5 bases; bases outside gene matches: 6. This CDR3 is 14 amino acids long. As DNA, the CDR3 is TGTGCTAGTGGATGGGGGACAGGGGTGACTGAAGCTTTCTTT. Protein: CASGWGTGVTEAFF.

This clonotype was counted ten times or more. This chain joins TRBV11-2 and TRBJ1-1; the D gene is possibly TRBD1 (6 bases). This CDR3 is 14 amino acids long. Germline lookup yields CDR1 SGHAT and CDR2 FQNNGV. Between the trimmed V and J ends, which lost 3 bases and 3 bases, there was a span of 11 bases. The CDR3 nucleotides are TGTGCCAGCAGCTTCGGACAGTACTACACTGAAGCTTTCTTT. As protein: CASSFGQYYTEAFF.

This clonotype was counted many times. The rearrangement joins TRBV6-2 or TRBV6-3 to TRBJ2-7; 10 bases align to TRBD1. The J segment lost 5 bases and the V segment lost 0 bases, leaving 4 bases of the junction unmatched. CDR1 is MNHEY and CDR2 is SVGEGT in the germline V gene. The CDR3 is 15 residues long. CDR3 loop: CASSYSLDRGDEQYV. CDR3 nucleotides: TGTGCCAGCAGTTACTCCCTGGACAGGGGGGACGAGCAGTACGTC.

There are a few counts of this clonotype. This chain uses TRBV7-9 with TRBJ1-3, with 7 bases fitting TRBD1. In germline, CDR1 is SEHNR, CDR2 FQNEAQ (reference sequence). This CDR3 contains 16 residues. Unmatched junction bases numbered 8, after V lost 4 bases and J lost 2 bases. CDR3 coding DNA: TGTGCCAGCAGCTCCAACAGGGGATCAACTGGAAACACCATATATTTT. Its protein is CASSSNRGSTGNTIYF.

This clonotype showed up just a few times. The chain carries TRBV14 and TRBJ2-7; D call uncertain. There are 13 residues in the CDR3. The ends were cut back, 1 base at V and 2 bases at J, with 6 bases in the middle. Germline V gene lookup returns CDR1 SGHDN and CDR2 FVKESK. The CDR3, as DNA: TGTGCCAGCAGCCAAGGAGGTACCTACGAGCAGTACGTC. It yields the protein CASSQGGTYEQYV.

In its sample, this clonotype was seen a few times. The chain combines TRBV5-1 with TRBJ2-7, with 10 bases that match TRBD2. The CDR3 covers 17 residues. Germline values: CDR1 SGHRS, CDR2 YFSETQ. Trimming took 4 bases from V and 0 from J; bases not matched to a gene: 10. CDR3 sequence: CASSQKISGGSSYEQYF. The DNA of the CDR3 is TGCGCCAGCAGCCAAAAAATTAGCGGGGGGAGCTCCTACGAGCAGTACTTC.

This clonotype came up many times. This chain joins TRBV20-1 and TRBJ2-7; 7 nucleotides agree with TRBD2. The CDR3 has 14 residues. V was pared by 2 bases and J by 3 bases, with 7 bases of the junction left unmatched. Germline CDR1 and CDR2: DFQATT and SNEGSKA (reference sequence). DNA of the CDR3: TGCAGTGCTAGAATGGCGGAGCGGGACTACGAGCAGTACGTC. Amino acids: CSARMAERDYEQYV.

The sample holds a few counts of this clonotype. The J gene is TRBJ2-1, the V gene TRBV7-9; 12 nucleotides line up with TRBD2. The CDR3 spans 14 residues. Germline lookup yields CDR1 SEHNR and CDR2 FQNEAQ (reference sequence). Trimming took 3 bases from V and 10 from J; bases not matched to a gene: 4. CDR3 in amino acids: CASSLLAGGKEQFF. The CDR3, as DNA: TGTGCCAGCAGCTTGCTAGCGGGGGGGAAAGAGCAGTTCTTC. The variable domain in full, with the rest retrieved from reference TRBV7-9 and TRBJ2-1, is DTGVSQNPRHKITKRGQNVTFRCDPISEHNRLYWYRQTLGQGPEFLTYFQNEAQLEKSRLLSDRFSAERPKGSFSTLEIQRTEQGDSAMYLCASSLLAGGKEQFFGPGTRLTVL.

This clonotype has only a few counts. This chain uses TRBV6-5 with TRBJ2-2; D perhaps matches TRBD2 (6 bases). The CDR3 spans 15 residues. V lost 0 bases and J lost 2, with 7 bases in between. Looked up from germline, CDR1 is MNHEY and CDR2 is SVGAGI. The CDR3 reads CASSYSTRNTGELFF. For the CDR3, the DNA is TGTGCCAGCAGTTACTCGACTAGAAACACCGGGGAGCTGTTTTTT.